The entry that follows covers one TCR beta chain sequence. Its antigen is not known. The sample has other DNA sequences that encode this CDR3 too. This entry comes from a study of shared clonotypes between healthy human individuals. Study-level findings and limits: Large sequencing depth failed to make sorted-subset sequencing complete, rarefaction showed. The naive CD4 repertoires of several donors were compared, and approximately 5% of clonotypes were shared.

Naive CD8 cells comprised CD45RO-negative, CCR7-positively selected cells, excluding terminally differentiated effector memory CD45RA+ cells. Only Caucasian adults living in Nashville, Tennessee made up the donor group. The germline gives CDR1 MNHEY, CDR2 SMNVEV (reference sequence). The trim removed 7 bases at V and 2 bases at J, leaving 5 bases unmatched. There are 14 residues in the CDR3. DNA at 150 to 200 ng, about 30,000 T cell genomes, went into sorted-subset replicate PCRs. Measured with immunoSEQ multiplex PCR; TCRdb has only the in-frame clones, and not every one. This table has around 2.1 million clones, roughly 91% appearing once.

This chain joins TRBV27 and TRBJ1-5; 7 positions match TRBD1. The source of this sequence is a young man in good health. Some clones in this sample may be carry-over from other donors' samples. The sample consisted of naive CD8+ T cells from PBMCs. CDR3 DNA: TGTGCCAGCAACCCAACAGGGGGCAATCAGCCCCAGCATTTT. Translation gives CASNPTGGNQPQHF.